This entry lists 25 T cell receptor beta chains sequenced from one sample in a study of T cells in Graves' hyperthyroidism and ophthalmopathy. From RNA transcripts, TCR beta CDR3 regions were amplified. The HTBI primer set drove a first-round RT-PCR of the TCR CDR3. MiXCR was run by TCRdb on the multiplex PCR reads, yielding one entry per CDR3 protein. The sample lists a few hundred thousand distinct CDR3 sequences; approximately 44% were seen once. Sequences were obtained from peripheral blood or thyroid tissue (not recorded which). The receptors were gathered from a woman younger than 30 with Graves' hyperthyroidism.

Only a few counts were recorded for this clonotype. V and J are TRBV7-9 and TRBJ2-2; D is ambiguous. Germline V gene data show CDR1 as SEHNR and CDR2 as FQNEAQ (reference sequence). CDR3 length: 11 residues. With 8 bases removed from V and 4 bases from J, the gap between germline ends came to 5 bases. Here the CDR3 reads CASPLTGELFF. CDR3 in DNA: TGTGCCAGCCCCCTCACCGGGGAGCTGTTTTTT.

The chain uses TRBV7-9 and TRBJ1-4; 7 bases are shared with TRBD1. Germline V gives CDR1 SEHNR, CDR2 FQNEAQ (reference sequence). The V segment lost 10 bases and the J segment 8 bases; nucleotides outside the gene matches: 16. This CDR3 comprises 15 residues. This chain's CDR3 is CATRGSGQLYEKLFF. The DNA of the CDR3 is TGTGCCACCAGGGGGTCGGGACAGCTATACGAAAAACTGTTTTTT.

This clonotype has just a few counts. CDR3 loop: CASSLPDRSPYEQYF. The DNA of the CDR3 is TGCGCCAGCAGCTTACCGGACAGAAGCCCCTACGAGCAGTACTTC. The J gene is TRBJ2-7, the V gene TRBV5-1; tentatively, D is TRBD1 (6 bases). There are 15 residues in the CDR3. V lost 2 bases to trimming and J lost 2 bases, with 14 bases between them. CDR1 and CDR2 (germline): SGHRS, YFSETQ.

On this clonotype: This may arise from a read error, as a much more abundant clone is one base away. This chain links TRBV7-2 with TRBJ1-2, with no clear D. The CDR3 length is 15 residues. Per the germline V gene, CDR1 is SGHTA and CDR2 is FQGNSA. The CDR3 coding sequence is TGTGCCGGCAGCTTAGGTTTTCGGGGTCCAGTAGACTACACCTTC. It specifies CAGSLGFRGPVDYTF.

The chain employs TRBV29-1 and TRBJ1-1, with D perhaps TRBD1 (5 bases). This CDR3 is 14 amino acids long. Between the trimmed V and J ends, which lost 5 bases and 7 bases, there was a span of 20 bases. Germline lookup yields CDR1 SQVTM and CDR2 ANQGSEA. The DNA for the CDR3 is TGCAGCGTTTCCGGGACGGCGGAGGGGTTTGAAGCTTTCTTT. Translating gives CSVSGTAEGFEAFF.

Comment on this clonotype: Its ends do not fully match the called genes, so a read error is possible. CDR3 protein: CASSYLANTEAFF. CDR3 in DNA: TGTGCCAGCAGTTACTTGGCGAACACTGAAGCTTTCTTT. The V and J genes are TRBV10-3 and TRBJ1-1; D not certain. The CDR3 loop spans 13 amino acids. Germline V gene sequence: CDR1 ENHRY, CDR2 SYGVKD.

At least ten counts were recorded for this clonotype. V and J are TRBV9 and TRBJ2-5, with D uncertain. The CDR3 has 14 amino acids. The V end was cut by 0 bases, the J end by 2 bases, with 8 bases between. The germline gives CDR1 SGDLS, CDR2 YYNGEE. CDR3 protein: CASSVARQQETQYF. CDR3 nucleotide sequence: TGTGCCAGCAGCGTAGCTAGGCAGCAAGAGACCCAGTACTTC.

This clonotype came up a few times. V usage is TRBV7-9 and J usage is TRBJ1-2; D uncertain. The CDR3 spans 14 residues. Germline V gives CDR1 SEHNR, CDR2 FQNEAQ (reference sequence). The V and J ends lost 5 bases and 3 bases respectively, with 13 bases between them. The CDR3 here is CASSPVRRHYGYTF. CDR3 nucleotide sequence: TGTGCCAGCAGCCCGGTCCGACGGCACTATGGCTACACCTTC.

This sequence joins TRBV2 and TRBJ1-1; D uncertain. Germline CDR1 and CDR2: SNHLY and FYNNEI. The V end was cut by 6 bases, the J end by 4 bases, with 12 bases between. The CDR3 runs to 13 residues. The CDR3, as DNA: TGTGCCAGCAGCACAGCTTGGGGCACTGAAGCTTTCTTT. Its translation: CASSTAWGTEAFF.

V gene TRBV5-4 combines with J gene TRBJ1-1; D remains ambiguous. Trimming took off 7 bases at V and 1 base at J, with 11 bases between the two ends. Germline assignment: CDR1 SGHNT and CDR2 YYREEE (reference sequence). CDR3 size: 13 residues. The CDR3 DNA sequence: TGTGCCAGCGGGAAAACGGGGAACACTGAAGCTTTCTTT. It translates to CASGKTGNTEAFF. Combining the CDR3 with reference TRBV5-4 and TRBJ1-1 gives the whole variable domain ETGVTQSPTHLIKTRGQQVTLRCSSQSGHNTVSWYQQALGQGPQFIFQYYREEENGRGNFPPRFSGLQFPNYSSELNVNALELDDSALYLCASGKTGNTEAFFGQGTRLTVV.

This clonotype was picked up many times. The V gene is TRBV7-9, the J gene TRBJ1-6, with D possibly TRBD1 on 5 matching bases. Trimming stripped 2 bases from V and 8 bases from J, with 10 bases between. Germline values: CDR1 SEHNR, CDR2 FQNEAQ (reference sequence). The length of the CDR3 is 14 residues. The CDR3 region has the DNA TGTGCCAGCAGCTTATTGGGGCCGGATTCACCCCTCCACTTT. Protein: CASSLLGPDSPLHF.

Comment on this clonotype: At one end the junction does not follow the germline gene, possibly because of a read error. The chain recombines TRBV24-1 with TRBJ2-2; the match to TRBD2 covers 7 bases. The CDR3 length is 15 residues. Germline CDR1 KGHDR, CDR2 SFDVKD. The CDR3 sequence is CASSEAGEHTGELFF. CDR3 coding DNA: TGTGCCAGCAGTGAGGCGGGAGAGCACACCGGGGAGCTGTTTTTT.

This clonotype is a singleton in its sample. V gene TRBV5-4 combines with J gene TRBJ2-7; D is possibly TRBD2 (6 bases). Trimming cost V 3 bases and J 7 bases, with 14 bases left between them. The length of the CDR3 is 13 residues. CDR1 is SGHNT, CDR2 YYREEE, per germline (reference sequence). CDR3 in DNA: TGTGCCAGCAGCTCGGGACTCCCCAAGGAGCAGTACTTC. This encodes CASSSGLPKEQYF.

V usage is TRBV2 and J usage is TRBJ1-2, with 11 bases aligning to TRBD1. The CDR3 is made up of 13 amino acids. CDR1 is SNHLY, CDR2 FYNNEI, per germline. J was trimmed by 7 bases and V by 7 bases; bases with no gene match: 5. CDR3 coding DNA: TGTGCCAGCAATCCCGGGACAGGGGGTGGCTACACCTTC. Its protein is CASNPGTGGGYTF.

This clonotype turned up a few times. CDR3: CASSLSGIHEQYF. CDR3 DNA: TGTGCCAGCAGCTTAAGTGGGATACACGAGCAGTACTTC. The chain employs TRBV13 and TRBJ2-7, with unresolved D. CDR1 is PRHDT and CDR2 is FYEKMQ in the germline V gene (reference sequence). The CDR3 is 13 residues long. The ends were cut back, 2 bases at V and 5 bases at J, with 10 bases in the middle.

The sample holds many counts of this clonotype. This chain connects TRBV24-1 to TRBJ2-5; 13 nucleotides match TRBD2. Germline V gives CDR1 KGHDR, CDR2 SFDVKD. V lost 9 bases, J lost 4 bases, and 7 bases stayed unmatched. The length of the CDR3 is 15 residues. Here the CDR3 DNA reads TGTGCCACCGGATGGACTAGCGGGAGATCAGAGACCCAGTACTTC. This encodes CATGWTSGRSETQYF.

The CDR3 region is CASSGDWTSGPNTGELFF. CDR3 in DNA: TGCGCCAGCAGTGGTGACTGGACTAGCGGGCCGAACACCGGGGAGCTGTTTTTT. The chain uses TRBV10-1 and TRBJ2-2; 11 bases match TRBD2. Germline CDR1 WNHNN, CDR2 SYGVQD (reference sequence). Trimming cost V 4 bases and J 0 bases; bases outside gene matches: 7. The CDR3 has 18 residues.

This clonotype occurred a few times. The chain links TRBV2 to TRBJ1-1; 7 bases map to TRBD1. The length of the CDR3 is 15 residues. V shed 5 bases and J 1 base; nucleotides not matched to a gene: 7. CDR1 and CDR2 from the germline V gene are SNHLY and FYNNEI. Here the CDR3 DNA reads TGTGCCAGCAGTACCAGGACAGGATGGAACACTGAAGCTTTCTTT. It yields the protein CASSTRTGWNTEAFF.

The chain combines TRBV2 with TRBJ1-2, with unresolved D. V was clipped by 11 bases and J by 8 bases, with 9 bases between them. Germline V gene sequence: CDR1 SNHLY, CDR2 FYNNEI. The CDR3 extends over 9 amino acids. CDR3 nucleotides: TGTGCCGACACGCCGGGCTACACCTTC. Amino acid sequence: CADTPGYTF.

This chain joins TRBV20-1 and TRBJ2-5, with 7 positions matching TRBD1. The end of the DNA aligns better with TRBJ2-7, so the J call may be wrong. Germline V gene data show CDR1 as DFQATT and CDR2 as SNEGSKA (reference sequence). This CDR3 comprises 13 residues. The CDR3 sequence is CSAPGTATYEQYF. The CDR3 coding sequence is TGCAGTGCCCCCGGGACAGCTACCTACGAGCAGTACTTC.

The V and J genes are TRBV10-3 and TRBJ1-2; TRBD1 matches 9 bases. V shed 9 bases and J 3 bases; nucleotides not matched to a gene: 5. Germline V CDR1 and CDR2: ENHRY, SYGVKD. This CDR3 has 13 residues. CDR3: CAIGNRGHYGYTF. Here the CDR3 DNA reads TGTGCCATAGGGAACAGGGGGCACTATGGCTACACCTTC.

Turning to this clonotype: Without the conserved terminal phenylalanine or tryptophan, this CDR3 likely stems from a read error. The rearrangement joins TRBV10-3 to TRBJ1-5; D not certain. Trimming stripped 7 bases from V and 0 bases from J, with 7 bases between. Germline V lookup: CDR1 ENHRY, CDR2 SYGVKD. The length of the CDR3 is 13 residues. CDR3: CAIMEDSNQPQHP. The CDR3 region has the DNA TGTGCCATCATGGAGGATAGCAATCAGCCCCAGCATCCT.

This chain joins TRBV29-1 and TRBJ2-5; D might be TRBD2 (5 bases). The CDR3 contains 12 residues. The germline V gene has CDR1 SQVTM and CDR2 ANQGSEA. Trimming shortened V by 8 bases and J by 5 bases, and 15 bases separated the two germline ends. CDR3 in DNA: TGCAGCTTACTGGGGTCGGGGGAGACCCAGTACTTC. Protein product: CSLLGSGETQYF.

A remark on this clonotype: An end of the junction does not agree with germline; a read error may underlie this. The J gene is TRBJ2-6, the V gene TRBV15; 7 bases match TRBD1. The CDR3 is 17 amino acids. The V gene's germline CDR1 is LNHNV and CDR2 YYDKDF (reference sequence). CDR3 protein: CATSRIGPGTGVNVLTF. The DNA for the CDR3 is TGTGCCACCAGCAGGATAGGCCCAGGAACAGGGGTCAACGTCCTGACTTTC.

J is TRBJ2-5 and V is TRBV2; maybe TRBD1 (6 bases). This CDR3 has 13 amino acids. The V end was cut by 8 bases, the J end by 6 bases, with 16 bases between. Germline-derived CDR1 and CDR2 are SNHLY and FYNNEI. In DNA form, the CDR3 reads TGTGCCAGCGCTAGGCCCAGGGGAAAGACCCAGTACTTC. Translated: CASARPRGKTQYF. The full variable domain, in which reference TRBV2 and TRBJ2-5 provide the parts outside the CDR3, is EPEVTQTPSHQVTQMGQEVILRCVPISNHLYFYWYRQILGQKVEFLVSFYNNEISEKSEIFDDQFSVERPDGSNFTLKIRSTKLEDSAMYFCASARPRGKTQYFGPGTRLLVL.